This TCR beta chain was identified in a study of blood T cell repertoires in COVID-19. Across the study: Material from acute and convalescent COVID-19 was sourced from the United States, Italy and Spain. PBMCs, B-cell-depleted T cells, or T cells were the source of the cDNA or gDNA that made up the material.

As processed by the authors: Researchers report that nucleated cell counts were estimated from reference gene primer amplification. The assay was immunoSEQ multiplex PCR, and TCRdb's table has in-frame clones only and misses some. The V and J calls and clone size were taken over from that table, and D and trimming were inferred from the DNA. The table has tens of thousands of clones, about 76% seen once. The germline CDR1 and CDR2 sequences are LNHDA and SQIVND (reference sequence). The CDR3 contains 13 residues. The ends lost 5 bases at V and 9 bases at J; junction bases unmatched: 7. Sequenced: peripheral blood. The sequence was obtained from a human donor in a cohort sampled during active COVID-19. The chain recombines TRBV19 with TRBJ1-1; 9 bases line up with TRBD1. The CDR3 loop is CASSWGQGRKAFF. The CDR3 DNA is TGTGCCAGTAGTTGGGGACAGGGTAGGAAAGCTTTCTTT.